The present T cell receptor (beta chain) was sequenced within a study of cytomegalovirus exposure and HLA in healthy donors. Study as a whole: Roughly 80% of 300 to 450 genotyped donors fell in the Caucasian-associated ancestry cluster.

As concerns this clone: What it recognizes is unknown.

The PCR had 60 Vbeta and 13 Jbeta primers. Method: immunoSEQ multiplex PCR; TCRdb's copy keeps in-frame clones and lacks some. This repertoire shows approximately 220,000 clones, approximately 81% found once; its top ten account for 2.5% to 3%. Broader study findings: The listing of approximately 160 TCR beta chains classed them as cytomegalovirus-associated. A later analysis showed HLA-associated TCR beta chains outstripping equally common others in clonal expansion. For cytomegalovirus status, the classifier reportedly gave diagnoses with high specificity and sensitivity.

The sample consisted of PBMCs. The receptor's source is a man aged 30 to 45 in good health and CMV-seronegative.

The CDR3 loop is CASSHPGTDFGGYTF. The CDR3 DNA reads TGTGCCAGCAGCCACCCCGGGACAGACTTCGGCGGCTACACCTTC. This chain connects TRBV4-2 to TRBJ1-2; 7 nucleotides agree with TRBD1. J was trimmed by 8 bases and V by 3 bases; bases with no gene match: 12. The CDR3 spans 15 residues. CDR1 is LGHNA and CDR2 is YNFKEQ in the germline V gene.